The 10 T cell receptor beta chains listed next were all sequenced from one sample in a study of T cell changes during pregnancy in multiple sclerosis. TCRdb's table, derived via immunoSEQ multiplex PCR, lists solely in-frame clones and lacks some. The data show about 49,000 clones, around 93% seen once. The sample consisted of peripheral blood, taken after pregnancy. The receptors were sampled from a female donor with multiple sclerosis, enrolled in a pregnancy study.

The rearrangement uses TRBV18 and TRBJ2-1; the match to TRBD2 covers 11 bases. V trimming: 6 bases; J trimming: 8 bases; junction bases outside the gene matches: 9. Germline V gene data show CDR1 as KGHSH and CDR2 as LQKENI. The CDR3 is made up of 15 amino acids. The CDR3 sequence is CASSSLAGVIDEQFF. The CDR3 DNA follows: TGTGCCAGCTCGTCACTAGCGGGGGTAATCGATGAGCAGTTCTTC.

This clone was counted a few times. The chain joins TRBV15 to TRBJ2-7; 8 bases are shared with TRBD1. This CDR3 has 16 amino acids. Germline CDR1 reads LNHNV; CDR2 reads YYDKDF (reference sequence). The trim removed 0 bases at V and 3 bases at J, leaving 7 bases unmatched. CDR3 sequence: CATSRDTGTGIYEQYF. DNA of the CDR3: TGTGCCACCAGCAGAGATACCGGGACAGGAATCTACGAGCAGTACTTC. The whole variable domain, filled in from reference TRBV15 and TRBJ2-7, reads DAMVIQNPRYQVTQFGKPVTLSCSQTLNHNVMYWYQQKSSQAPKLLFHYYDKDFNNEADTPDNFQSRRPNTSFCFLDIRSPGLGDTAMYLCATSRDTGTGIYEQYFGPGTRLTVT.

The CDR3 DNA reads as TGTGCCAGCAGTACCGGGACAGAGGCCTACGAGCAGTACTTC. This encodes CASSTGTEAYEQYF. V is TRBV6-1 and J is TRBJ2-7, with 7 bases identical to TRBD1. The V gene end was trimmed by 5 bases and the J gene end by 2 bases; junction bases not matched to a gene: 6. This CDR3 contains 14 residues. Germline V lookup: CDR1 MNHNS, CDR2 SASEGT.

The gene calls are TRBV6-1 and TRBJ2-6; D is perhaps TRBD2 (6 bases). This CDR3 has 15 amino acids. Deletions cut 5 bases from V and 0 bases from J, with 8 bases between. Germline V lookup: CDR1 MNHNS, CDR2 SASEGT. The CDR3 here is CASSTSRSGANVLTF. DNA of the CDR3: TGTGCCAGCAGTACTAGCCGCTCTGGGGCCAACGTCCTGACTTTC.

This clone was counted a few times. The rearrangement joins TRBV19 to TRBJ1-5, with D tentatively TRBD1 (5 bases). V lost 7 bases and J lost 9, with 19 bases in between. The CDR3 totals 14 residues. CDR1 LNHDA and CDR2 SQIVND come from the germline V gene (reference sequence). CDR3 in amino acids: CASTASPRAVPQHF. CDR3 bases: TGTGCCAGTACCGCGAGTCCCAGGGCCGTGCCCCAGCATTTT.

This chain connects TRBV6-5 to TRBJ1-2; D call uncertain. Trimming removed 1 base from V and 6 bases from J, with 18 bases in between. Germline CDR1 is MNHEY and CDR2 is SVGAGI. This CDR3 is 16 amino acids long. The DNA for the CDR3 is TGTGCCAGCAGTTACTTCCAGTATGGTGGGAGTAATGGCTACACCTTC. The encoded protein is CASSYFQYGGSNGYTF.

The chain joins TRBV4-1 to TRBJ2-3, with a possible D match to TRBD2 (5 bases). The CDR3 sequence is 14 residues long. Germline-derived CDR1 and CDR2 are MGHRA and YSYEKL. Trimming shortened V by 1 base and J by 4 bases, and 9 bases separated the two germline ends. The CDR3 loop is CASSQVRAPDTQYF. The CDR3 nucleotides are TGCGCCAGCAGCCAAGTGCGGGCCCCAGATACGCAGTATTTT.

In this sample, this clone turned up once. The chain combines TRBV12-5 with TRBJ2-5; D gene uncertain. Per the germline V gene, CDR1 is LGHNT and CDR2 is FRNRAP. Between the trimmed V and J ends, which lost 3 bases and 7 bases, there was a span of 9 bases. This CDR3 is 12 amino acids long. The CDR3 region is CASGFVLATQYF. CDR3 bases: TGTGCTAGTGGTTTTGTGCTGGCGACCCAGTACTTC.

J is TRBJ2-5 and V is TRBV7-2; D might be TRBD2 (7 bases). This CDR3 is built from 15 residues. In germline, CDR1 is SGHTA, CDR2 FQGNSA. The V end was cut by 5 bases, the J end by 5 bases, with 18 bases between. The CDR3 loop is CASSQRGGRAETQYF. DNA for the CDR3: TGTGCCAGCAGCCAGAGGGGGGGGAGGGCGGAGACCCAGTACTTC.

CDR3 amino acids: CASSSSGNDGELFF. The CDR3 DNA sequence: TGTGCCAGCAGCTCTTCGGGAAACGACGGGGAGCTGTTTTTT. V gene TRBV7-2 combines with J gene TRBJ2-2; possibly TRBD2 for D (5 bases). The CDR3 covers 14 residues. With 4 bases removed from V and 7 bases from J, the gap between germline ends came to 13 bases. Germline V gene sequence: CDR1 SGHTA, CDR2 FQGNSA.